The 19 T cell receptor beta chains presented below share a single source sample, sequenced in a study of T cell responses to AZD1222 COVID-19 vaccine. This table comes from immunoSEQ multiplex PCR, and its TCRdb copy is limited to in-frame clones, with some not included. The sample carries some 54,000 clones, around nine tenths recorded once. The material was peripheral blood, obtained on day 0 of AZD1222 vaccination. The source is an adult in good health.

V and J are TRBV13 and TRBJ1-1; 7 bases line up with TRBD1. The V segment lost 4 bases and the J segment 6 bases; nucleotides outside the gene matches: 5. Germline loops: CDR1 PRHDT, CDR2 FYEKMQ (reference sequence). The CDR3 has 13 amino acids. CDR3 sequence: CASSSTGSPEAFF. The CDR3 DNA sequence: TGTGCCAGCAGCTCGACAGGGAGTCCTGAAGCTTTCTTT.

This chain connects TRBV6-5 to TRBJ2-7; the D is unclear. The germline V and J ends were trimmed by 10 bases and 2 bases, with 6 bases remaining between them. CDR1 is MNHEY, CDR2 SVGAGI, per germline. This CDR3 has 10 residues. CDR3 amino acids: CATETYEQYF. The CDR3 nucleotides are TGTGCCACCGAAACCTACGAGCAGTACTTC.

V gene TRBV30 combines with J gene TRBJ1-5; 8 bases fit TRBD1. The CDR3 is 17 residues long. Germline V gene sequence: CDR1 GTSNPN, CDR2 SVGIG (reference sequence). Trimming cost V 1 base and J 0 bases; bases outside gene matches: 8. CDR3 bases: TGTGCCTGGAGTGACGACAGGGGATTTCATAGCAATCAGCCCCAGCATTTT. Translation: CAWSDDRGFHSNQPQHF.

Here the CDR3 reads CASSPPIPEAFF. CDR3 DNA sequence: TGTGCCAGCAGCCCACCCATTCCTGAAGCTTTCTTT. The J gene is TRBJ1-1, the V gene TRBV7-9; D gene unclear. This CDR3 has 12 amino acids. The V end was cut by 5 bases, the J end by 6 bases, with 10 bases between. Germline-derived CDR1 and CDR2 are SEHNR and FQNEAQ (reference sequence).

V is TRBV6-5 and J is TRBJ2-1, with TRBD1 matching over 7 bases. V was pared by 7 bases and J by 9 bases, with 12 bases of the junction left unmatched. CDR1 and CDR2 from the germline V gene are MNHEY and SVGAGI. The CDR3 totals 14 residues. CDR3: CASKTGSEVGEQFF. The DNA for the CDR3 is TGTGCCAGCAAGACAGGGTCGGAGGTGGGTGAGCAGTTCTTC.

This chain joins TRBV19 and TRBJ1-2, with a weak D call TRBD1 (6 bases). Germline V gene sequence: CDR1 LNHDA, CDR2 SQIVND (reference sequence). With 4 bases removed from V and 4 bases from J, the gap between germline ends came to 7 bases. The CDR3 covers 12 residues. This chain's CDR3 is CASSTTGYGYTF. The DNA of the CDR3 is TGTGCCAGTAGTACGACAGGCTATGGCTACACCTTC.

A few counts support this clone. V is TRBV6-5 and J is TRBJ1-1; D gene ambiguous. Germline CDR1 and CDR2: MNHEY and SVGAGI. The CDR3 is 13 residues long. V was shortened by 6 bases and J by 0 bases, with 8 bases between the two germline ends. In DNA form, the CDR3 reads TGTGCCAGCAGCCTCGGGGTGAACACTGAAGCTTTCTTT. It specifies CASSLGVNTEAFF.

The chain recombines TRBV6-5 with TRBJ2-3; tentative D call: TRBD2 (6 bases). CDR3 length: 13 residues. Trimming stripped 9 bases from V and 8 bases from J, with 18 bases between. Per germline, CDR1 MNHEY and CDR2 SVGAGI. CDR3 nucleotides: TGTGCCAGTAATCCGACTGCGGGGAGTACGCAGTATTTT. Its translation is CASNPTAGSTQYF.

The chain uses TRBV2 and TRBJ1-6; D uncertain. The CDR3 covers 16 residues. With 7 bases removed from V and 0 bases from J, the gap between germline ends came to 13 bases. Germline V gives CDR1 SNHLY, CDR2 FYNNEI. CDR3 sequence: CASTDLGSSYNSPLHF. CDR3 bases: TGTGCCAGCACGGACCTCGGGAGCTCCTATAATTCACCCCTCCACTTT. The full variable domain, rest sourced from reference TRBV2 and TRBJ1-6, is EPEVTQTPSHQVTQMGQEVILRCVPISNHLYFYWYRQILGQKVEFLVSFYNNEISEKSEIFDDQFSVERPDGSNFTLKIRSTKLEDSAMYFCASTDLGSSYNSPLHFGNGTRLTVT.

The chain has TRBV6-5 and TRBJ2-7; the D gene is possibly TRBD2 (5 bases). The V end was cut by 0 bases, the J end by 3 bases, with 9 bases between. Germline assignment: CDR1 MNHEY and CDR2 SVGAGI. The CDR3 runs 14 residues. The CDR3 DNA follows: TGTGCCAGCAGTTACTCGTCCGGGGACTACGAGCAGTACTTC. It specifies CASSYSSGDYEQYF.

This clone was counted a single time. The junction departs from germline at one end; a sequencing error may be responsible. This chain uses TRBV7-6 with TRBJ1-3, with D unresolved. Germline lookup yields CDR1 SGHVS and CDR2 FNYEAQ. The CDR3 is made up of 12 amino acids. As DNA, the CDR3 is TGTGCCAGCACCTTATCAGGAAACACCATATATTTT. Encoded protein: CASTLSGNTIYF.

V and J are TRBV25-1 and TRBJ2-7; no clear D gene. CDR3 size: 12 residues. V lost 7 bases, J lost 5 bases, and 12 bases lay in between. Germline V CDR1 and CDR2: MGHDK, SYGVNS. The CDR3 reads CASMPPTDEQYF. In DNA form, the CDR3 reads TGTGCCAGCATGCCTCCTACGGACGAGCAGTACTTC.

The chain carries TRBV12-3 or TRBV12-4 and TRBJ1-1, with D uncertain. With 8 bases removed from V and 7 bases from J, the gap between germline ends came to 14 bases. This CDR3 is built from 12 residues. This chain's CDR3 is CASLGGPGEAFF. CDR3 sequence (DNA): TGTGCCAGCCTCGGAGGGCCCGGTGAAGCTTTCTTT.

The chain has TRBV4-2 and TRBJ2-1; weak D call: TRBD1 (5 bases). The CDR3 contains 14 residues. CDR1 is LGHNA, CDR2 YNFKEQ, per germline. V was pared by 0 bases and J by 7 bases, with 10 bases between. Here the CDR3 reads CASSQESRENEQFF. The DNA for the CDR3 is TGTGCCAGCAGCCAAGAGTCCAGGGAAAATGAGCAGTTCTTC.

The chain links TRBV7-8 to TRBJ1-5, with D possibly matching TRBD1 (5 bases). Germline V gene sequence: CDR1 SGHVS, CDR2 FQNEAQ. The CDR3 is made up of 12 amino acids. V was clipped by 5 bases and J by 6 bases, with 8 bases between them. CDR3 nucleotide sequence: TGTGCCAGCAGCCTTGGGGCTCAGCCCCAGCATTTT. Translation: CASSLGAQPQHF.

The J gene is TRBJ1-5, the V gene TRBV7-9; no firm D call. CDR3 length: 14 amino acids. Germline-derived CDR1 and CDR2 are SEHNR and FQNEAQ (reference sequence). The V gene lost 1 base and the J gene lost 2 bases, with 6 bases spanning the gap. CDR3 sequence (DNA): TGTGCCAGCAGCTTAGGCAACGGCAATCAGCCCCAGCATTTT. Translating gives CASSLGNGNQPQHF.

V gene TRBV6-4 combines with J gene TRBJ2-3; D might be TRBD1 or TRBD2, each matching 6 bases. CDR3 length: 15 residues. Trimming left V 8 bases short and J 4 bases short, with 19 bases between. Germline V gene sequence: CDR1 MRHNA, CDR2 SNTAGT. In DNA, the CDR3 is TGTGCCAGCCACCCAGGGGCTAGCGACCCAGATACGCAGTATTTT. This encodes CASHPGASDPDTQYF.

The rearrangement uses TRBV28 and TRBJ1-2; D call uncertain. The CDR3 has 14 residues. V lost 4 bases and J lost 8, with 17 bases in between. Per the germline V gene, CDR1 is MDHEN and CDR2 is SYDVKM. The CDR3 spells CASSSGGDQGGYTF. The DNA for the CDR3 is TGTGCCAGCAGTTCGGGAGGAGACCAAGGGGGCTACACCTTC.

This rearrangement joins TRBV29-1 to TRBJ2-2; TRBD2 is a possible D gene (7 bases). The CDR3 runs 14 residues. V lost 5 bases and J 6 bases, leaving 16 bases between the germline ends. Germline lookup yields CDR1 SQVTM and CDR2 ANQGSEA. The CDR3 is CSVRLGGQAGELFF. CDR3 bases: TGCAGCGTTCGACTCGGGGGGCAGGCCGGGGAGCTGTTTTTT.